What follows describes a single T cell receptor beta chain. CDR1 is LGHDT, CDR2 YNNKEL, per germline (reference sequence). V lost 0 bases to trimming and J lost 4 bases, with 9 bases between them. CDR3 length equals 14 residues. This entry belongs to a study of blood T cell repertoires in COVID-19. Study summary: The United States, Italy and Spain provided the acute and convalescent COVID-19 samples. The cDNA or gDNA used as material had been derived from T cells, B-cell-depleted T cells, or PBMCs.

This table comes from immunoSEQ multiplex PCR, and its TCRdb copy is limited to in-frame clones, with some not included. Of about 310,000 clones listed, 89% are singletons. This study enrolled people aged about 18 to 100 from roughly 24 US geographic areas. Donors in Cohort 3 who had recovered were those with two negative PCRs, healthcare professional clearance, or resolution of their symptoms. The chain carries TRBV3-1 (or the pseudogene TRBV3-2) and TRBJ1-2; D may be TRBD1 (5 bases). The clonotype comes from a man aged 55 to 70 who had recovered from COVID-19. The sequenced sample consisted of PBMCs or T cells enriched from blood (not recorded which). The CDR3 DNA is TGTGCCAGCAGCCAAGAGGGGGGGAGCTATGGCTACACCTTC. It codes for CASSQEGGSYGYTF.